These 20 T cell receptor beta chains originate from one sample sequenced in a study of naive and memory T cell subsets. Two oligonucleotides, mixed equimolar, formed the beta constant-region primer covering TRBC1 and TRBC2. TCRdb itself ran the UMI-ligation and nested PCR reads through MiXCR, one entry per CDR3 protein. Seen here are tens of thousands of distinct CDR3 sequences, less than 15% observed once, and the top ten hold roughly a fifth. Input material: effector memory CD4+ T cells from blood. The subset: effector memory, CD45RA- CD27-. All receptors come from a human donor in good health.

This clonotype was observed many times. In DNA form, the CDR3 reads TGTGCCAGCAGCTCCCTTTTTTCCTACGAGCAGTACTTC. Translation gives CASSSLFSYEQYF. The chain combines TRBV7-8 with TRBJ2-7; D remains unclear. The V and J ends lost 4 bases and 1 base respectively, with 8 bases between them. Germline CDR1 reads SGHVS; CDR2 reads FQNEAQ. The CDR3 length is 13 residues.

The genes are TRBV6-6 and TRBJ2-1; 8 nucleotides align to TRBD1. Germline CDR1 reads MNHNY; CDR2 reads SVGAGI (reference sequence). This CDR3 region has 13 residues. The V segment lost 2 bases and the J segment 9 bases; nucleotides outside the gene matches: 3. The CDR3 DNA sequence: TGTGCCAGCAGTTACGACAGGGGCTTTGAGCAGTTCTTC. It encodes CASSYDRGFEQFF.

This clonotype was seen a handful of times. The DNA of the CDR3 is TGCAGTGCGGTCGGGACAGGGCGCAATAATTCACCCCTCCACTTT. Encoded protein: CSAVGTGRNNSPLHF. The rearrangement links TRBV20-1 to TRBJ1-6; 9 bases match TRBD1. CDR1 is DFQATT, CDR2 SNEGSKA, per germline (reference sequence). CDR3 length equals 15 residues. Losses at the gene ends were 6 bases for V and 5 bases for J; bases not matched to a gene: 8.

The chain uses TRBV6-2 or TRBV6-3 and TRBJ1-1, with D perhaps matching TRBD1 (6 bases). CDR3 length equals 13 residues. The ends were cut back, 5 bases at V and 6 bases at J, with 13 bases in the middle. Germline CDR1 MNHEY, CDR2 SVGEGT. CDR3: CASSSLRQAEAFF. CDR3 coding DNA: TGTGCCAGCAGTAGCCTCCGACAGGCTGAAGCTTTCTTT.

V gene TRBV6-1 combines with J gene TRBJ2-2; D unclear. The V gene lost 2 bases and the J gene lost 5 bases, with 6 bases spanning the gap. The length of the CDR3 is 13 residues. Per germline, CDR1 MNHNS and CDR2 SASEGT. The CDR3 protein is CASSELRTGELFF. For the CDR3, the DNA is TGTGCCAGCAGTGAATTGCGGACCGGGGAGCTGTTTTTT.

The chain uses TRBV7-2 and TRBJ2-1, with a possible D match to TRBD2 (5 bases). Trimming removed 0 bases at V and 3 bases at J, with 12 bases between. CDR3 length equals 16 residues. Per the germline V gene, CDR1 is SGHTA and CDR2 is FQGNSA. The CDR3 DNA is TGTGCCAGCAGCTTAGCCGGCGGGCGCGTCTACAATGAGCAGTTCTTC. Translating gives CASSLAGGRVYNEQFF. The whole variable domain, filled in from reference TRBV7-2 and TRBJ2-1, reads GAGVSQSPSNKVTEKGKDVELRCDPISGHTALYWYRQSLGQGLEFLIYFQGNSAPDKSGLPSDRFSAERTGGSVSTLTIQRTQQEDSAVYLCASSLAGGRVYNEQFFGPGTRLTVL.

This clonotype was recorded many times. The chain links TRBV20-1 to TRBJ2-1; D is possibly TRBD1 (6 bases). CDR1 DFQATT and CDR2 SNEGSKA come from the germline V gene (reference sequence). Trimming removed 6 bases at V and 10 bases at J, with 16 bases between. CDR3 length: 12 residues. CDR3 amino acids: CSAQGWRVEQFF. As DNA, the CDR3 is TGCAGTGCCCAGGGGTGGCGGGTGGAGCAGTTCTTC.

The chain links TRBV5-1 to TRBJ2-7, with a weak D call TRBD1 (5 bases). Trimming took off 4 bases at V and 4 bases at J, with 12 bases between the two ends. The CDR3 is made up of 13 amino acids. Germline CDR1 reads SGHRS; CDR2 reads YFSETQ. CDR3 nucleotide sequence: TGCGCCAGCAGCAGCACTCAGGGTTACGAGCAGTACTTC. Its translation: CASSSTQGYEQYF.

This clonotype has more than one count but fewer than ten. The gene calls are TRBV4-1 and TRBJ2-1, with 10 positions matching TRBD1. The CDR3 has 19 residues. From germline, CDR1 is MGHRA and CDR2 YSYEKL. Trimming cost V 4 bases and J 8 bases; bases outside gene matches: 20. The chain's CDR3 is CASSPGGSPGQGIGYEQFF. The CDR3 DNA sequence: TGCGCCAGCAGCCCGGGGGGGTCTCCGGGACAGGGGATAGGCTATGAGCAGTTCTTC.

This clonotype was found a few times. J is TRBJ2-5 and V is TRBV5-1, with TRBD1 matching over 8 bases. This CDR3 is 17 amino acids long. Germline V CDR1 and CDR2: SGHRS, YFSETQ. After removal of 4 bases from V and 1 base from J, the junction contained 12 bases not matched to a gene. CDR3 sequence: CASSPGQGARVQETQYF. The CDR3 DNA follows: TGCGCCAGCAGCCCAGGCCAGGGGGCTAGGGTCCAAGAGACCCAGTACTTC. Complete variable domain (other parts from reference TRBV5-1 and TRBJ2-5): KAGVTQTPRYLIKTRGQQVTLSCSPISGHRSVSWYQQTPGQGLQFLFEYFSETQRNKGNFPGRFSGRQFSNSRSEMNVSTLELGDSALYLCASSPGQGARVQETQYFGPGTRLLVL.

The rearrangement links TRBV9 to TRBJ2-7, with D perhaps matching TRBD2 (6 bases). Trimming took 0 bases from V and 7 from J, leaving 14 bases between them. CDR3 length: 14 amino acids. Per the germline V gene, CDR1 is SGDLS and CDR2 is YYNGEE. CDR3 sequence (DNA): TGTGCCAGCAGCGTAGGGGACTCCCACCGGGAGCAGTACTTC. This encodes CASSVGDSHREQYF.

There are many counts of this clonotype. This chain links TRBV5-4 with TRBJ2-7; 7 nucleotides align to TRBD2. V was clipped by 1 base and J by 4 bases; unmatched bases: 11. CDR1 and CDR2 (germline): SGHNT, YYREEE (reference sequence). CDR3 length: 16 residues. This CDR3 is CASSLSGGGSSYEQYF. CDR3 DNA sequence: TGTGCCAGCAGCTTGTCTGGGGGAGGGAGTTCTTACGAGCAGTACTTC.

This clonotype was found many times. The chain has TRBV7-9 and TRBJ2-4; TRBD1 agrees at 7 bases. The germline CDR1 and CDR2 sequences are SEHNR and FQNEAQ (reference sequence). This CDR3 spans 16 amino acids. The J segment lost 0 bases and the V segment lost 5 bases, leaving 7 bases of the junction unmatched. CDR3 DNA sequence: TGTGCCAGCAGCCGTGGGGACAGCCTAGCCAAAAACATTCAGTACTTC. Amino acids: CASSRGDSLAKNIQYF.

This clonotype turned up a few times. This sequence joins TRBV5-1 and TRBJ2-6; possibly TRBD2 for D (6 bases). CDR1 is SGHRS and CDR2 is YFSETQ in the germline V gene. Trimming removed 3 bases at V and 2 bases at J, with 27 bases between. The CDR3 length is 21 residues. CDR3 sequence: CASSSTGLPGSGAPGANVLTF. CDR3 DNA sequence: TGCGCCAGCAGCTCGACGGGACTCCCCGGATCGGGAGCGCCTGGGGCCAACGTCCTGACTTTC.

This clonotype appeared many times. The chain recombines TRBV3-1 with TRBJ1-6; 7 bases line up with TRBD1. CDR1 and CDR2 from the germline V gene are LGHDT and YNNKEL (reference sequence). The CDR3 loop spans 13 amino acids. The junction had 3 bases not matched to a gene; V was cut back by 7 bases and J by 6 bases. CDR3 in DNA: TGTGCCAGCACCCGGGACAGTAATTCACCCCTCCACTTT. Translated: CASTRDSNSPLHF.

This chain links TRBV5-1 with TRBJ1-5; D ambiguous. The V end was cut by 2 bases, the J end by 0 bases, with 12 bases between. The CDR3 runs to 16 residues. Germline values: CDR1 SGHRS, CDR2 YFSETQ. The CDR3 reads CASSFSGSYSNQPQHF. The CDR3 DNA follows: TGCGCCAGCAGCTTCTCGGGCAGTTATAGCAATCAGCCCCAGCATTTT.

The chain is built from TRBV3-1 and TRBJ2-3, with D unresolved. In germline, CDR1 is LGHDT, CDR2 YNNKEL (reference sequence). CDR3 length: 13 residues. The V gene lost 0 bases and the J gene lost 7 bases, with 8 bases spanning the gap. As DNA, the CDR3 is TGTGCCAGCAGCCAAGATCTGAGGAATACGCAGTATTTT. It is translated as CASSQDLRNTQYF.

The chain carries TRBV3-1 and TRBJ2-1; 10 bases align to TRBD2. This CDR3 has 18 amino acids. Germline CDR1 reads LGHDT; CDR2 reads YNNKEL (reference sequence). J gave up 9 bases and V 3 bases, and 17 bases lay outside the gene matches. CDR3 sequence: CASSHGTPSGSHLGEQFF. Here the CDR3 DNA reads TGTGCCAGCAGCCATGGAACTCCTAGCGGGAGTCATCTAGGTGAGCAGTTCTTC.

The chain uses TRBV13 and TRBJ1-5, with D unclear. The CDR3 is 14 residues long. Germline assignment: CDR1 PRHDT and CDR2 FYEKMQ (reference sequence). The germline V and J ends were trimmed by 3 bases and 0 bases, with 6 bases remaining between them. The CDR3 nucleotides read TGTGCCAGCAGCTTTGAGTATAGCAATCAGCCCCAGCATTTT. The encoded protein is CASSFEYSNQPQHF.

This clonotype came up a few times. V is TRBV5-1 and J is TRBJ2-7, with 9 bases aligning to TRBD1. The CDR3 consists of 14 residues. V trimming: 3 bases; J trimming: 3 bases; junction bases outside the gene matches: 4. CDR1 is SGHRS and CDR2 is YFSETQ in the germline V gene. CDR3: CASSSGTGNYEQYF. The CDR3 nucleotides are TGCGCCAGCAGCTCCGGGACAGGGAACTACGAGCAGTACTTC.